The 9 T cell receptor beta chains in this list originate from one sample, sequenced in a study of cytomegalovirus exposure and HLA in healthy donors. This table comes from immunoSEQ multiplex PCR, and its TCRdb copy is limited to in-frame clones, with some not included. Among approximately 62,000 clones listed, 92% were seen once. Specimen: PBMCs. These receptors originate from a woman aged 18-29 years in good health and CMV-seronegative.

This chain links TRBV19 with TRBJ2-7; 10 bases align to TRBD2. The trim removed 5 bases at V and 4 bases at J, leaving 8 bases unmatched. Germline V gives CDR1 LNHDA, CDR2 SQIVND (reference sequence). There are 15 residues in the CDR3. Here the CDR3 reads CASSAGLAATYEQYF. The CDR3 bases are TGTGCCAGTAGTGCCGGACTAGCGGCAACATACGAGCAGTACTTC.

The rearrangement links TRBV6-1 to TRBJ1-5; 7 nucleotides match TRBD1. CDR3 length equals 15 residues. Germline V lookup: CDR1 MNHNS, CDR2 SASEGT. J was trimmed by 2 bases and V by 7 bases; bases with no gene match: 8. CDR3 in DNA: TGTGCCAGCAACGGATTCAGGGGGGGCAATCAGCCCCAGCATTTT. Translated, it gives CASNGFRGGNQPQHF.

V usage is TRBV4-1 and J usage is TRBJ2-2; no firm D call. This CDR3 has 15 residues. From germline, CDR1 is MGHRA and CDR2 YSYEKL. V lost 1 base, J lost 4 bases, and 10 bases lay in between. DNA of the CDR3: TGCGCCAGCAGCCAAGCAGAAGTATCCACCGGGGAGCTGTTTTTT. Translating it yields CASSQAEVSTGELFF.

The gene calls are TRBV25-1 and TRBJ1-1; 7 nucleotides match TRBD1. CDR1 is MGHDK and CDR2 is SYGVNS in the germline V gene. V was pared by 1 base and J by 4 bases, with 6 bases of the junction left unmatched. This CDR3 comprises 15 residues. The CDR3 reads CASSESGTESTEAFF. The CDR3 nucleotides read TGTGCCAGCAGTGAATCTGGGACAGAGAGCACTGAAGCTTTCTTT.

This chain connects TRBV4-1 to TRBJ1-2; the match to TRBD1 covers 8 bases. V lost 4 bases and J lost 4; bases outside the gene matches: 17. CDR3 length: 18 amino acids. Germline loops: CDR1 MGHRA, CDR2 YSYEKL. The CDR3 DNA reads TGCGCCAGCAGCCTGAACCAGGTTTTTGGGCAGGGGGCCTATGGCTACACCTTC. Translation: CASSLNQVFGQGAYGYTF.

Of note for this clone: The limits of the CDR3 on the DNA are not certain, so only TCRdb's listed CDR3 is given. V usage is TRBV15 and J usage is TRBJ1-3; no DNA check was done on the table's D call, TRBD1. The length of the CDR3 is 13 amino acids, counting both ends. Germline assignment: CDR1 LNHNV and CDR2 YYDKDF (reference sequence). The CDR3 sequence is CATSGDWGQGSDF.

This chain uses TRBV5-6 with TRBJ2-3, with D perhaps matching TRBD2 (6 bases). Germline V gene data show CDR1 as SGHDT and CDR2 as YYEEEE. This CDR3 region has 14 residues. V was clipped by 4 bases and J by 4 bases, with 13 bases between them. CDR3 nucleotide sequence: TGTGCCAGCAGCAAAGGGACTGCCCCAGATACGCAGTATTTT. As protein: CASSKGTAPDTQYF.

This rearrangement joins TRBV19 to TRBJ1-5; D is uncertain. Between the trimmed V and J ends, which lost 3 bases and 4 bases, there was a span of 13 bases. There are 15 residues in the CDR3. The V gene's germline CDR1 is LNHDA and CDR2 SQIVND (reference sequence). The CDR3 bases are TGTGCCAGTAGTATGGAATGGGGAGGGAATCAGCCCCAGCATTTT. The encoded protein is CASSMEWGGNQPQHF.

J is TRBJ1-5 and V is TRBV27; D is possibly TRBD1 (6 bases). The V gene's germline CDR1 is MNHEY and CDR2 SMNVEV (reference sequence). The V end lost 6 bases, the J end lost 7 bases, and 25 bases lay between the germline ends. The CDR3 loop spans 17 amino acids. The CDR3 region is CASSLTRWQGPWQPQHF. Here the CDR3 DNA reads TGTGCCAGCAGCCTTACCCGTTGGCAGGGGCCCTGGCAGCCCCAGCATTTT.